This T cell receptor (beta chain) was retrieved from a study of blood T cell repertoires in COVID-19. Donors in Cohort 3 who had recovered were those with two negative PCRs, healthcare professional clearance, or resolution of their symptoms. Original processing notes: Amplification of reference gene primers provided the estimated nucleated cell counts. Using immunoSEQ multiplex PCR, the repertoire was profiled, and TCRdb retains in-frame clones only, with some absent. The D gene and trimming were derived from the DNA, and the V and J assignments and clone size from that table. The sample lists around 330,000 clones; approximately 86% were seen once. This CDR3 comprises 11 residues. Germline V gives CDR1 MNHEY, CDR2 SMNVEV (reference sequence). The V end lost 4 bases, the J end lost 5 bases, and 5 bases lay between the germline ends.

The chain carries TRBV27 and TRBJ2-5; D is unclear. This clonotype was sampled from a woman under 30 who had recovered from COVID-19. The sample comprised PBMCs or T cells enriched from blood (not recorded which). The CDR3 spells CASSSSETQYF. The CDR3 nucleotides are TGTGCCAGCAGTTCCTCGGAGACCCAGTACTTC.